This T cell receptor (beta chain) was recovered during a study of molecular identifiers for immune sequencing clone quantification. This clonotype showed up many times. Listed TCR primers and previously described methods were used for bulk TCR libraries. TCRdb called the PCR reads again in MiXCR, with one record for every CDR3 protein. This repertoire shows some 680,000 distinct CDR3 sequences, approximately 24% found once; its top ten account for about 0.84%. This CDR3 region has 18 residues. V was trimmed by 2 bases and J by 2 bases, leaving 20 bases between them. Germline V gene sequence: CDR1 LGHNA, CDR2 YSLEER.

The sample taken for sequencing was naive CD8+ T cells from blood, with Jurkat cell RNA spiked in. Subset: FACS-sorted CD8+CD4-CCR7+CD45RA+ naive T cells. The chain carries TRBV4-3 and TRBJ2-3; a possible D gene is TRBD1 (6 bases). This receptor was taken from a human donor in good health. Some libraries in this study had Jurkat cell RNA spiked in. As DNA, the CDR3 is TGCGCCAGCAGCCAACGACGGACAGATACCCCCTTCACAGATACGCAGTATTTT. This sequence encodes CASSQRRTDTPFTDTQYF.